Listed below are T cell receptor beta chains from one sample, sequenced in a study of Graves' ophthalmopathy and Graves' hyperthyroidism. One entry per CDR3 protein results from TCRdb running MiXCR on the multiplex PCR reads. Seen here are about 230,000 distinct CDR3 sequences, about 47% observed once, and the top ten hold more than 45%. Source material: peripheral blood. The receptor source for this set is an adult man with Graves' ophthalmopathy. Both conserved end residues are part of each CDR3. A D gene is named only where the DNA matches it firmly.

CDR3: CATSGGQETQYF; length: 12; V: TRBV24-1; D: .
CDR3: CSARETGQGKDEQYF; length: 15; V: TRBV20-1; D: TRBD1
CDR3: CSARDGGRVDGYTF; length: 14; V: TRBV20-1; D: .
CDR3: CASSPLVTTSNEQYF; length: 15; V: TRBV19; D: .
CDR3: CASSIGQGPLLEF; length: 13; V: TRBV5-6; D: TRBD1
CDR3: CASSQVSGGRYGYTF; length: 15; V: TRBV4-1; D: .
CDR3: CATSGDRRGNQPQHF; length: 15; V: TRBV24-1; D: .
CDR3: CASSEEFGGGPSGSTIF; length: 17; V: TRBV2; D: .
CDR3: CASSEYGVVDSPLHF; length: 15; V: TRBV25-1; D: .
CDR3: CASSWTGYTEAFF; length: 13; V: TRBV7-8; D: TRBD1
CDR3: CASSATANEKLFF; length: 13; V: TRBV7-3; D: .
CDR3: CASVATGVGIQPQHF; length: 15; V: TRBV5-4; D: TRBD1
CDR3: CASSYSGEQYF; length: 11; V: TRBV6-5; D: .
CDR3: CASSPTSGGEYEQYF; length: 15; V: TRBV6-5; D: TRBD2
CDR3: CASSQGDYGYTF; length: 12; V: TRBV3-1; D: .
CDR3: CATSKGPITDTQYF; length: 14; V: TRBV24-1; D: .
CDR3: CAIGADLTARGRQYF; length: 15; V: TRBV10-3; D: .
CDR3: CASSSPGGGYGYTF; length: 14; V: TRBV10-3; D: .
CDR3: CASSGEPYEQYF; length: 12; V: TRBV2; D: .
CDR3: CASSSRQGRTEAFF; length: 14; V: TRBV7-8; D: TRBD1
CDR3: CASSRGWQETQYF; length: 13; V: TRBV6-6; D: .
CDR3: CASSAGLGNQPQHF; length: 14; V: TRBV9; D: .
CDR3: CSGGVAFF; length: 8; V: TRBV29-1; D: .
CDR3: CATSDKDRGYYEQYF; length: 15; V: TRBV24-1; D: TRBD1
CDR3: CASSSQGAAFF; length: 11; V: TRBV6-5; D: TRBD1
CDR3: CASTPLTRQGRYEQYF; length: 16; V: TRBV11-2; D: TRBD1
CDR3: CSARDIYSGDEQYF; length: 14; V: TRBV20-1; D: .
CDR3: CASSQAPWGAGTEAFF; length: 16; V: TRBV7-2; D: .
CDR3: CASSPGGGNYGYTF; length: 14; V: TRBV7-6; D: .
CDR3: CASSLAREVNTEAFF; length: 15; V: TRBV5-6; D: .
CDR3: CASSEGIGLVEGEQFF; length: 16; V: TRBV2; D: .